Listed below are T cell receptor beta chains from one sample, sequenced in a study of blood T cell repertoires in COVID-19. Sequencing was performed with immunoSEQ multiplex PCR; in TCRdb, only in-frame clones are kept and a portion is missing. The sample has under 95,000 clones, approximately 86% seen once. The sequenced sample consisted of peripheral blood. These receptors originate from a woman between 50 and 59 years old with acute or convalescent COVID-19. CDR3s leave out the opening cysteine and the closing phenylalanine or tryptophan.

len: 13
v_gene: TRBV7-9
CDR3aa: ASESGLRAPGELF

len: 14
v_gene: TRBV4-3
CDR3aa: ASSPQAGGPGGELF

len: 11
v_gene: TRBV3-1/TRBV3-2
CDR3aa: ASSREGTVSAF

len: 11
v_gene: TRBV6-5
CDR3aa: ARLDRVDQPQH

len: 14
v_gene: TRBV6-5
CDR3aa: ASSYFQGPTNYGYT

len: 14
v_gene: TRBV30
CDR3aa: AWSADGQGLFYEQY

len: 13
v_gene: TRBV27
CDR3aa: ASSPRGGGYNEQF

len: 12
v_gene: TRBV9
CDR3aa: ASSVEGAGQPQH

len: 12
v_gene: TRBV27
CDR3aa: ASSMGLAGNEQY

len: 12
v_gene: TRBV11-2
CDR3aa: ASSFGQGPYGYT

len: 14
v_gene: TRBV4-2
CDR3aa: ASTIRGKPTNTEAF

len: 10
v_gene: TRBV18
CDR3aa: ASRTSDYIQY

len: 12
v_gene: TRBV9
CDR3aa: ASSVGQVTGEQY

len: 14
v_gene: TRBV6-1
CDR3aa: ASSGTTSGRDNEQF

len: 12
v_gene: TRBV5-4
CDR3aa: ASSTGQHLPPIY

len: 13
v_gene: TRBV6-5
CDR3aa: ASSLQGLRNQPQH

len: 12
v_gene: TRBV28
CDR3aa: ASRMTGGNSPLH

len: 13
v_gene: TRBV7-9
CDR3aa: ASTLRAGTTDTQY

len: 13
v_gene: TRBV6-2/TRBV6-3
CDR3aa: ASSALGGRVETQY

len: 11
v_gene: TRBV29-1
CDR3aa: SARTGDYNEQF

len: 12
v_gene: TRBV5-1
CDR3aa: ASSPGPGLNGYT

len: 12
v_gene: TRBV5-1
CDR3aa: ASSLDVKGLEAF

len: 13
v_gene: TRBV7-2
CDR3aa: ASSLDSVGRLAGF

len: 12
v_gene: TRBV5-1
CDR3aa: ASSLMEIYYEQY

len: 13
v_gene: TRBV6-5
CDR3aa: ASRRPSGATGEQF

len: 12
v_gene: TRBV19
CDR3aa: ASSMVPTVYGYT

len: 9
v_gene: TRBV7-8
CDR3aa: ASSSKHEQF

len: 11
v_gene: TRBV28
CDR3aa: ASREGSSYEQY

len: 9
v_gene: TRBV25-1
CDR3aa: ASSEYPMQF

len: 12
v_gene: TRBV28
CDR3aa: ASSPLASVYEQY

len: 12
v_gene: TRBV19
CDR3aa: ASNPQGANSPLH

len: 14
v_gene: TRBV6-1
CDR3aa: ASSGIGRREAHEQY

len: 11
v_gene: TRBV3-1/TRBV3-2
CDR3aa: ASSPHSGYEQY

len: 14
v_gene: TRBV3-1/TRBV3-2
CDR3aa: ASKAGGAAVGTEAF

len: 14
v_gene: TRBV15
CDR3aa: ATSSGRRGGNQPQH

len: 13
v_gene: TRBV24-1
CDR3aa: ATSDFAGGGNEQF

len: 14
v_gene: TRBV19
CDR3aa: ASSIDLGTDTDTQY

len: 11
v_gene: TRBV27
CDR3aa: ASSLGPSYEQY

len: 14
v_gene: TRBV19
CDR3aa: ASSILQGSPTQPQH

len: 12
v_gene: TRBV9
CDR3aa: ASSNREDSQPQH

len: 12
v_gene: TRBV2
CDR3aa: ASRDRESNYEQY

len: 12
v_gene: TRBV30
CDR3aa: AFSAGGNTGELF

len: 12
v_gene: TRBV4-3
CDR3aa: ASSPKGPSHTQY

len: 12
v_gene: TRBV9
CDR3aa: ASSWGTGGDEQY

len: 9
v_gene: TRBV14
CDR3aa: ASSRLGEAF

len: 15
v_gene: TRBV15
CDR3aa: ATSSYYRGISNQPQH

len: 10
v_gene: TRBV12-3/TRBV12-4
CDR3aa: ASSFGLVEQY

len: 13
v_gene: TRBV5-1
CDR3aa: ASSLDLGVNSPLH

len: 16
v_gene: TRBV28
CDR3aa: ASATTGLITMGNQPQH

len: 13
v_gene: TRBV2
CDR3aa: ASSGAGRGTGELF

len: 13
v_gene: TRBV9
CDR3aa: ASSTAGTSGDTQY

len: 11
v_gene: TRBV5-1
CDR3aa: ASSSGFYTEAF

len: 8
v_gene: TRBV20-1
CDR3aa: SAASYGYT

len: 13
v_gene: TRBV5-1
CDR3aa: ASSLAETTNEKLF